The clone carrying this T cell receptor beta chain has only one observation. Its specificity is not known. This sample is part of a study of neoadjuvant nivolumab and ipilimumab in lung cancer. Study details: The combination arm added day-1 ipilimumab 1 mg/kg to nivolumab 3 mg/kg on days 1, 15, 29.

Produced via immunoSEQ multiplex PCR; TCRdb's table is partial and in-frame only. Of under 5,500 clones detected, over 60% appear once; the ten largest clones hold less than 4%. The ends were cut back, 8 bases at V and 0 bases at J, with 14 bases in the middle. The CDR3 extends over 16 amino acids. The germline gives CDR1 SNHLY, CDR2 FYNNEI. Regarding the study as a whole: From pretherapy to surgery, tumor richness and clonality rose with dual therapy. Pretherapy blood TCR richness correlated positively with resected tumor richness.

V gene TRBV2 combines with J gene TRBJ2-6, with D perhaps given as TRBD1 or TRBD2 (5 bases each). The clonotype originates from an adult with non-small cell lung cancer. Some clones in this sample may be carry-over from other donors' samples. This specimen consisted of normal lung tissue adjacent to the tumor, obtained after neoadjuvant nivolumab, alone or with ipilimumab, at or shortly before surgery. CDR3: CASSYGAISGANVLTF. Written as DNA, the CDR3 is TGTGCCAGCTCTTACGGGGCGATCTCTGGGGCCAACGTCCTGACTTTC. The whole variable domain, remainder taken from reference TRBV2 and TRBJ2-6, is EPEVTQTPSHQVTQMGQEVILRCVPISNHLYFYWYRQILGQKVEFLVSFYNNEISEKSEIFDDQFSVERPDGSNFTLKIRSTKLEDSAMYFCASSYGAISGANVLTFGAGSRLTVL.